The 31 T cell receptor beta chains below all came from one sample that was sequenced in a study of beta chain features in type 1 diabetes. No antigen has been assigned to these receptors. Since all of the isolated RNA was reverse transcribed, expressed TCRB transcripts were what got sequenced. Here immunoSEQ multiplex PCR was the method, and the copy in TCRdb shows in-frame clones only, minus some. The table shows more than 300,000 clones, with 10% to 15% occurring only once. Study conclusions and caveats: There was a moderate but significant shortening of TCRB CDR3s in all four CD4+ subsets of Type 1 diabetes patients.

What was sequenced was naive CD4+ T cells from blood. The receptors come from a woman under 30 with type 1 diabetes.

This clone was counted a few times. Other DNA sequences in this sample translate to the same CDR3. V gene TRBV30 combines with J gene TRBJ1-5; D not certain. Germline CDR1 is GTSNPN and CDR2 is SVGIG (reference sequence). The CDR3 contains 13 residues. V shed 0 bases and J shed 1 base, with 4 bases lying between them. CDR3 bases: TGTGCCTGGAGTGTGAGGAGCAATCAGCCCCAGCATTTT. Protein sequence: CAWSVRSNQPQHF.

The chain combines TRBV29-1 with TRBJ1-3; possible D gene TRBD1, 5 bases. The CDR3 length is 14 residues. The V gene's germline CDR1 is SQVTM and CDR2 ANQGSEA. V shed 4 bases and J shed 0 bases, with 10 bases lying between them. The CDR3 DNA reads TGCAGCGTTGCTCACAGGAACTCTGGAAACACCATATATTTT. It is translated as CSVAHRNSGNTIYF.

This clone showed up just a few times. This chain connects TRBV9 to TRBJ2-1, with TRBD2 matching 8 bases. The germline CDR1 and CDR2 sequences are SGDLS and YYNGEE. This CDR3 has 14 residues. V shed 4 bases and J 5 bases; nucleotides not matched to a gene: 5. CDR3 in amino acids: CASSFSGKDNEQFF. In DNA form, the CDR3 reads TGTGCCAGCAGCTTTAGCGGGAAAGACAATGAGCAGTTCTTC.

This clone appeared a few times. CDR3 DNA sequence: TGTGCCAGCATTCCTCCCTCACAGGGGGGATGCAATGAGCAGTTCTTC. Protein sequence: CASIPPSQGGCNEQFF. The chain uses TRBV21-1 and TRBJ2-1; the table names TRBD1, a call not compared with the DNA. TRBV21-1 is classified as a pseudogene. This CDR3 comprises 16 residues.

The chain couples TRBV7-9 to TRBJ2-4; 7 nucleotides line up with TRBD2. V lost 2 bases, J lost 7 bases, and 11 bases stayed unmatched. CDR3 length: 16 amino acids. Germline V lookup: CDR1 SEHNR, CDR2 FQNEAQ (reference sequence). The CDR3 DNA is TGTGCCAGCAGCTTAATGTCATCGGGGGGATGGAACATTCAGTACTTC. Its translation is CASSLMSSGGWNIQYF. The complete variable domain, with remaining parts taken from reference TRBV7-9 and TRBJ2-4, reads DTGVSQNPRHKITKRGQNVTFRCDPISEHNRLYWYRQTLGQGPEFLTYFQNEAQLEKSRLLSDRFSAERPKGSFSTLEIQRTEQGDSAMYLCASSLMSSGGWNIQYFGAGTRLSVL.

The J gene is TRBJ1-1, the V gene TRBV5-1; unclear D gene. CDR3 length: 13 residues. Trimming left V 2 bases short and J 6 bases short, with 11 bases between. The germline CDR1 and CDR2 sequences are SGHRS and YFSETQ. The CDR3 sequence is CASSFVKEAEAFF. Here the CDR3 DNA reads TGCGCCAGCAGCTTCGTAAAAGAGGCTGAAGCTTTCTTT.

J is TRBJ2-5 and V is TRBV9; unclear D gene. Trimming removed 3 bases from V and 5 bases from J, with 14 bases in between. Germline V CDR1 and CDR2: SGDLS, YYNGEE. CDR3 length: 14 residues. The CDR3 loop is CASSGGDFGETQYF. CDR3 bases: TGTGCCAGCAGCGGCGGCGACTTCGGGGAGACCCAGTACTTC.

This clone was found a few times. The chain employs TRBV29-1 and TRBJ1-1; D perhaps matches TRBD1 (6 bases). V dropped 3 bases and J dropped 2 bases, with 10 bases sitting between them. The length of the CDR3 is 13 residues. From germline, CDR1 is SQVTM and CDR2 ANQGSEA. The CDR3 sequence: CSVEGRGNTEAFF. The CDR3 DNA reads TGCAGCGTTGAGGGCAGGGGAAACACTGAAGCTTTCTTT.

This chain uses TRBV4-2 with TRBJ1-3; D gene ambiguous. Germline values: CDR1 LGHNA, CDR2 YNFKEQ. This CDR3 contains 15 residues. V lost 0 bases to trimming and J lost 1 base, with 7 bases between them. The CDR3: CASSQDRASGNTIYF. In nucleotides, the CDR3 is TGTGCCAGCAGCCAAGATAGAGCATCTGGAAACACCATATATTTT.

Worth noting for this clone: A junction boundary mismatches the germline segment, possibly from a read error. CDR3 loop: CASSQESTDTQYF. CDR3 nucleotide sequence: TGCGCCAGCAGCCAAGAGAGCACAGATACGCAGTATTTT. V usage is TRBV5-4 and J usage is TRBJ2-3, with D unresolved. Germline CDR1 SGHNT, CDR2 YYREEE (reference sequence). The CDR3 has 13 residues.

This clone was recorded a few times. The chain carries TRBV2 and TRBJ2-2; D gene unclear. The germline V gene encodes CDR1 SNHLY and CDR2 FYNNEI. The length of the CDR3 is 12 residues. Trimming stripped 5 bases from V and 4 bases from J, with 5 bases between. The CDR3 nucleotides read TGTGCCAGCAGTCTACTCACCGGGGAGCTGTTTTTT. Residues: CASSLLTGELFF.

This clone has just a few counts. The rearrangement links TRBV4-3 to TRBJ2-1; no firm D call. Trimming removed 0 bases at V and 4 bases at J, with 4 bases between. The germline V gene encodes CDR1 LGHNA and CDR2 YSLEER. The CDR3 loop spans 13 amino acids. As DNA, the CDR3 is TGCGCCAGCAGCCAAGAAGAGTACAATGAGCAGTTCTTC. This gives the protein CASSQEEYNEQFF.

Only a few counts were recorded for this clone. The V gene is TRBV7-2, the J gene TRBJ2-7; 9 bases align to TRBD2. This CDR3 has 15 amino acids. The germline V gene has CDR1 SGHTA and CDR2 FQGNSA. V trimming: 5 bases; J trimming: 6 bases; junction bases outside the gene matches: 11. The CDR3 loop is CASSPLRREGLEQYF. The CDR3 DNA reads TGTGCCAGCAGCCCACTCCGGCGGGAGGGCCTCGAGCAGTACTTC.

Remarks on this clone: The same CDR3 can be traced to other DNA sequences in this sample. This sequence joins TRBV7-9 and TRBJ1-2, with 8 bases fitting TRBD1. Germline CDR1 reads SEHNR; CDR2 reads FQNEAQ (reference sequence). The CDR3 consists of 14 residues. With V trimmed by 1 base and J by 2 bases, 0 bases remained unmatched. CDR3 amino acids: CASSLGQGNYGYTF. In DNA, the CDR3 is TGTGCCAGCAGCTTAGGACAGGGGAACTATGGCTACACCTTC.

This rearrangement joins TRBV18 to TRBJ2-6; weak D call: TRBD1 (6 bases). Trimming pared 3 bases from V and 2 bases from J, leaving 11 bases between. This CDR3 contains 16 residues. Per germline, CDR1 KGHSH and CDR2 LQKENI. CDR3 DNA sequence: TGTGCCAGCTCACCGACTACAGGGCCTGGGGCCAACGTCCTGACTTTC. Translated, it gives CASSPTTGPGANVLTF. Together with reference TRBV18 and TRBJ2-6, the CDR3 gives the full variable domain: NAGVMQNPRHLVRRRGQEARLRCSPMKGHSHVYWYRQLPEEGLKFMVYLQKENIIDESGMPKERFSAEFPKEGPSILRIQQVVRGDSAAYFCASSPTTGPGANVLTFGAGSRLTVL.

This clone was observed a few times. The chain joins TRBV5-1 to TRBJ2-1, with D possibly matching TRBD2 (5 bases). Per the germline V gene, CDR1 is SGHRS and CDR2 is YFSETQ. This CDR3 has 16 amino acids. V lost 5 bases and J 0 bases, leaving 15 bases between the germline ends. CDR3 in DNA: TGCGCCAGCAGTTTGACCGGAGGCCTCTCCTACAATGAGCAGTTCTTC. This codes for CASSLTGGLSYNEQFF.

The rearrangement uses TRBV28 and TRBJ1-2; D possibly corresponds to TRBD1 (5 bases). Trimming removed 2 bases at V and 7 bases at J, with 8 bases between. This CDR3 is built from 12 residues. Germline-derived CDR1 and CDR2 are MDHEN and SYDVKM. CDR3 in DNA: TGTGCCAGCAGTTTACCCGGGGGTGGCTACACCTTC. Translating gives CASSLPGGGYTF.

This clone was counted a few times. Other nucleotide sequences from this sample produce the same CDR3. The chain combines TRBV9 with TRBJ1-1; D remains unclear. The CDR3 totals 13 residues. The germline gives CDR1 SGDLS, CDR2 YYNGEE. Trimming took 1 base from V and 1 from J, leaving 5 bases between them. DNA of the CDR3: TGTGCCAGCAGCGTATCCGGGAACACTGAAGCTTTCTTT. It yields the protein CASSVSGNTEAFF.

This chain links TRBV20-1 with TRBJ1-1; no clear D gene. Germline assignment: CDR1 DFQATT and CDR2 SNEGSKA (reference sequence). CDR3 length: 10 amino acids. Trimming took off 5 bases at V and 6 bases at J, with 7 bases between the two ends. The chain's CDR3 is CSASKPEAFF. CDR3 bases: TGCAGTGCTTCGAAGCCTGAAGCTTTCTTT.

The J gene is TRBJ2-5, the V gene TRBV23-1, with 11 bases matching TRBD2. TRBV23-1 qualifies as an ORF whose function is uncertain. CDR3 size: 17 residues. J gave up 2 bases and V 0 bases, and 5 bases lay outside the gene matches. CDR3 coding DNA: TGCGCCAGCAGTCAATCGTCTAGCGGGGGGTTACAAGAGACCCAGTACTTC. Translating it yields CASSQSSSGGLQETQYF.

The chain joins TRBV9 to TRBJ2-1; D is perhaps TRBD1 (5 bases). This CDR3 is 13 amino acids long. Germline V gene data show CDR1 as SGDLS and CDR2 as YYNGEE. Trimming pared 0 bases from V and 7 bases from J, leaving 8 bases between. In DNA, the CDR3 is TGTGCCAGCAGCGTAGTGTCAGGGAATGAGCAGTTCTTC. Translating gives CASSVVSGNEQFF. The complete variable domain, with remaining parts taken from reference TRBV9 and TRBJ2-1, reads DSGVTQTPKHLITATGQRVTLRCSPRSGDLSVYWYQQSLDQGLQFLIQYYNGEERAKGNILERFSAQQFPDLHSELNLSSLELGDSALYFCASSVVSGNEQFFGPGTRLTVL.

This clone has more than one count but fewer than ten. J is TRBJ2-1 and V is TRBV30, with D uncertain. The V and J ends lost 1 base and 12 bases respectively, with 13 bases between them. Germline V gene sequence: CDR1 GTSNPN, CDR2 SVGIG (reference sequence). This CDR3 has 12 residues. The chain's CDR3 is CAWSAVVPGQFF. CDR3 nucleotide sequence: TGTGCCTGGAGTGCTGTGGTTCCGGGGCAGTTCTTC.

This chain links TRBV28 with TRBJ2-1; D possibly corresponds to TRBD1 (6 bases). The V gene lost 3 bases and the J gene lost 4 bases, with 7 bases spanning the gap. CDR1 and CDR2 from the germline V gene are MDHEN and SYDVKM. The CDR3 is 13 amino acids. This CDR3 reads CASSLTGYNEQFF. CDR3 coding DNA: TGTGCCAGCAGTTTGACAGGATACAATGAGCAGTTCTTC. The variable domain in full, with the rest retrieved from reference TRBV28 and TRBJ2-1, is DVKVTQSSRYLVKRTGEKVFLECVQDMDHENMFWYRQDPGLGLRLIYFSYDVKMKEKGDIPEGYSVSREKKERFSLILESASTNQTSMYLCASSLTGYNEQFFGPGTRLTVL.

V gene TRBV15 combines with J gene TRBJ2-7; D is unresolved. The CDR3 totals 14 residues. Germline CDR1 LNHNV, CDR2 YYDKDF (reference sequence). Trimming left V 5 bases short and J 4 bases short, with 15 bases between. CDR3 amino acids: CATSSRGPGYEQYF. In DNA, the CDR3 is TGTGCCACCAGCTCCAGAGGTCCGGGTTACGAGCAGTACTTC.

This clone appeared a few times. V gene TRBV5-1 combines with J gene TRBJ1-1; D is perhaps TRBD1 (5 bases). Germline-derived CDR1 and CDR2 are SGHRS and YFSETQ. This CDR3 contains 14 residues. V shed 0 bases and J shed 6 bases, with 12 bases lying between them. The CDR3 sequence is CASSLEPGISEAFF. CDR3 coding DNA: TGCGCCAGCAGCTTGGAGCCAGGGATATCTGAAGCTTTCTTT.

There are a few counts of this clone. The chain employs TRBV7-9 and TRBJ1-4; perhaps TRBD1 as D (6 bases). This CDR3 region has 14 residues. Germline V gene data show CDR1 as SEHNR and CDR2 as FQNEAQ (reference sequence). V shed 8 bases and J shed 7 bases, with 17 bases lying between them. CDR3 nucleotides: TGTGCCAGCGGATCTGTTGGGGGCCGTGAAAAACTGTTTTTT. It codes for CASGSVGGREKLFF.

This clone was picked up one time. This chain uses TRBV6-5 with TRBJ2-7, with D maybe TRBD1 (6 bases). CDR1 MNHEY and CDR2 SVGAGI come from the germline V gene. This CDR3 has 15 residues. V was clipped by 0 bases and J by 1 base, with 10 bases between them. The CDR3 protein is CASSYSYGTSYEQYF. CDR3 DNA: TGTGCCAGCAGTTACTCCTACGGGACATCCTACGAGCAGTACTTC.

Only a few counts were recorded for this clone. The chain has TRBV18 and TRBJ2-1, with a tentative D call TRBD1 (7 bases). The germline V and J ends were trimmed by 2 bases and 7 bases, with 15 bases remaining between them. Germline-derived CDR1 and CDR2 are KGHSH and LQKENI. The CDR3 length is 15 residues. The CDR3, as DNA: TGTGCCAGCTCACCAAGACAGGGACTCGAAAATGAGCAGTTCTTC. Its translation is CASSPRQGLENEQFF.

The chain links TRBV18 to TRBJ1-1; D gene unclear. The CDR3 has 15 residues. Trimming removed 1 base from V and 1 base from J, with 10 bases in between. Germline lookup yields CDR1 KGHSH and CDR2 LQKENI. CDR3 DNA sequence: TGTGCCAGCTCACCACGGAGCGAGTCGAACACTGAAGCTTTCTTT. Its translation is CASSPRSESNTEAFF.

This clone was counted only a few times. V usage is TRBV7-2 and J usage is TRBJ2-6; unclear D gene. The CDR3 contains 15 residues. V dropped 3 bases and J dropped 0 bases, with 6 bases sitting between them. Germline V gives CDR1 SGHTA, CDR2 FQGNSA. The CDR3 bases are TGTGCCAGCAGCTTGGCCCTCTCTGGGGCCAACGTCCTGACTTTC. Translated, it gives CASSLALSGANVLTF.

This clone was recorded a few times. As DNA, the CDR3 is TGTGCCAGCAGCTTCGACAGGGGTGGCTCACCCCTCCACTTT. Its translation is CASSFDRGGSPLHF. The chain combines TRBV5-4 with TRBJ1-6; 8 bases fit TRBD1. Looked up from germline, CDR1 is SGHNT and CDR2 is YYREEE (reference sequence). V lost 2 bases, J lost 10 bases, and 5 bases stayed unmatched. The CDR3 is 14 amino acids.